A selection of T cell receptor beta chains follows, all from one sample in a study of radiation and T cells in renal cell carcinoma. TCRdb keeps only in-frame clones here, not all; method: immunoSEQ multiplex PCR. The sample includes about 120,000 clones, 81% of them seen just once. The sample was blood, taken from a patient whose treatment included radiotherapy and nephrectomy. Receptors originate from a man between 50 and 59 years old with renal cell carcinoma. Each CDR3 is given with its conserved first and last residue. Fields, in order: clone size, J gene, D gene, V gene, CDR3 protein, CDR3 DNA. The D gene is left open where the match is weak. A clone size is listed for some rows: how often the clone was seen (once, few, many), or a class if it is expanded.

>.|TRBJ2-7|.|TRBV6-5
CASSYSGQGPYEQYF
TGTGCCAGCAGTTACTCTGGACAAGGGCCCTACGAGCAGTACTTC
>.|TRBJ2-3|TRBD2|TRBV4-1
CASSQERLAGTSSTDTQYF
TGCGCCAGCAGCCAAGAAAGGCTAGCGGGGACGTCTAGCACAGATACGCAGTATTTT
>.|TRBJ2-7|.|TRBV2
CASSVGPYEQYF
TGTGCCAGCAGTGTCGGGCCCTACGAGCAGTACTTC
>.|TRBJ2-3|TRBD2|TRBV5-1
CASSLDARGLAGRADTQYF
TGCGCCAGCAGCTTGGATGCACGGGGACTAGCGGGAAGGGCGGATACGCAGTATTTT
>.|TRBJ2-7|.|TRBV15
CATSRDNGFFKQYF
TGTGCCACCAGCAGAGATAATGGCTTTTTTAAGCAGTACTTC
>.|TRBJ2-2|.|TRBV6-1
CASSGRTPAGELFF
TGTGCCAGCAGTGGACGGACTCCGGCCGGGGAGCTGTTTTTT
>.|TRBJ2-2|.|TRBV19
CASNFPSTGELFF
TGTGCCAGTAATTTTCCTAGCACCGGGGAGCTGTTTTTT
>.|TRBJ2-7|.|TRBV5-8
CASSLVSPYPYEQYF
TGTGCCAGCAGCTTGGTTTCGCCCTACCCCTACGAGCAGTACTTC
>.|TRBJ2-3|TRBD1|TRBV15
CATSRSGQDTDTQYF
TGTGCCACCAGCAGGAGCGGACAGGACACAGATACGCAGTATTTT
>.|TRBJ2-7|.|TRBV2
CASSDHRDGHYEQYF
TGTGCCAGCAGTGACCACCGGGACGGACACTACGAGCAGTACTTC
>.|TRBJ1-1|.|TRBV9
CASSPLSVTEAFF
TGTGCCAGCAGCCCCCTGTCCGTGACTGAAGCTTTCTTT
>few|TRBJ1-1|.|TRBV5-1
CASSLGRGATEAFF
TGCGCCAGCAGCTTGGGGAGGGGGGCCACTGAAGCTTTCTTT
>.|TRBJ1-1|.|TRBV4-1
CASSQEPTVYDEAFF
TGCGCCAGCAGCCAAGAACCCACAGTTTACGATGAAGCTTTCTTT
>few|TRBJ1-5|.|TRBV5-5
CASSFGQGDQPQHF
TGTGCCAGCAGCTTTGGGCAGGGCGATCAGCCCCAGCATTTT
>.|TRBJ2-5|.|TRBV10-2
CASSGSSRQETQYF
TGCGCCAGCAGTGGCTCGTCGCGGCAAGAGACCCAGTACTTC
>few|TRBJ1-4|.|TRBV5-8
CASSLVSAGEEKLFF
TGTGCCAGCAGCTTGGTGTCCGCGGGGGAGGAAAAACTGTTTTTT
>.|TRBJ1-2|.|TRBV6-1
CASSEVGTGVYGYTF
TGTGCCAGCAGTGAGGTGGGGACGGGAGTCTATGGCTACACCTTC
>.|TRBJ2-7|.|TRBV7-3
CASSLGNGPYEGQYF
TGTGCCAGCAGCTTAGGCAATGGGCCATACGAAGGGCAGTACTTC
>.|TRBJ2-1|TRBD2|TRBV5-1
CASSSPRGREAADEQFF
TGCGCCAGCAGCTCACCCCGGGGGCGGGAGGCGGCGGATGAGCAGTTCTTC
>.|TRBJ2-1|TRBD2|TRBV5-1
CASSGTSGGASSYNEQFF
TGCGCCAGCAGCGGGACTAGCGGGGGAGCGAGCTCCTACAATGAGCAGTTCTTC
>.|TRBJ1-2|TRBD1|TRBV30
CAWDRGISVGYTF
TGTGCCTGGGACAGGGGGATTTCAGTTGGCTACACCTTC
>.|TRBJ2-7|.|TRBV6-6
CASSYRTDSYEQYF
TGTGCCAGCAGTTACCGAACGGACAGCTACGAGCAGTACTTC
>.|TRBJ1-6|.|TRBV7-3
CASSLNAVATNSPLHF
TGTGCCAGCAGCTTAAACGCAGTCGCGACGAATTCACCCCTCCACTTT
>.|TRBJ2-7|.|TRBV5-1
CASSLDGVYEQYF
TGCGCCAGCAGCTTGGACGGGGTCTACGAGCAGTACTTC
>.|TRBJ1-5|.|TRBV21-1
CASSKMGTGGHSNQPQHF
TGTGCCAGCAGCAAAATGGGGACAGGGGGACATAGCAATCAGCCCCAGCATTTT
>.|TRBJ2-4|.|TRBV14
CASSQESQGLAKNIQYF
TGTGCCAGCAGCCAAGAAAGCCAGGGACTAGCCAAAAACATTCAGTACTTC
>.|TRBJ2-1|TRBD1|TRBV29-1
CSVEYGTGFVEQFF
TGCAGCGTTGAATACGGGACAGGGTTTGTTGAGCAGTTCTTC
>.|TRBJ2-5|.|TRBV5-1
CASSPTSLETQYF
TGCGCCAGCAGCCCTACTAGCCTGGAGACCCAGTACTTC